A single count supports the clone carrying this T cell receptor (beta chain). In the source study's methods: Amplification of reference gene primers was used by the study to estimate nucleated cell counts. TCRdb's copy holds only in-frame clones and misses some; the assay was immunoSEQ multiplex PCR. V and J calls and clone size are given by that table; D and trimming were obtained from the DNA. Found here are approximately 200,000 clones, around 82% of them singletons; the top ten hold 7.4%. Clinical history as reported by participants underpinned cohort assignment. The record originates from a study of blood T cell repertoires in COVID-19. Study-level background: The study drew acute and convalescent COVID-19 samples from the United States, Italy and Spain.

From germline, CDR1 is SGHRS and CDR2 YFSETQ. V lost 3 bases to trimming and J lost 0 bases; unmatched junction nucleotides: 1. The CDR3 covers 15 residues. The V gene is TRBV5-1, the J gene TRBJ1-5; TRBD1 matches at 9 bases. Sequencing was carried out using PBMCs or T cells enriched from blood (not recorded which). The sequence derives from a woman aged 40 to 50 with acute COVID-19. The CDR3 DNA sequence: TGCGCCAGCAGCTGGACAGGGGATAGCAATCAGCCCCAGCATTTT. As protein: CASSWTGDSNQPQHF. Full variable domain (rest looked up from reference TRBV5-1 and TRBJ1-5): KAGVTQTPRYLIKTRGQQVTLSCSPISGHRSVSWYQQTPGQGLQFLFEYFSETQRNKGNFPGRFSGRQFSNSRSEMNVSTLELGDSALYLCASSWTGDSNQPQHFGDGTRLSIL.